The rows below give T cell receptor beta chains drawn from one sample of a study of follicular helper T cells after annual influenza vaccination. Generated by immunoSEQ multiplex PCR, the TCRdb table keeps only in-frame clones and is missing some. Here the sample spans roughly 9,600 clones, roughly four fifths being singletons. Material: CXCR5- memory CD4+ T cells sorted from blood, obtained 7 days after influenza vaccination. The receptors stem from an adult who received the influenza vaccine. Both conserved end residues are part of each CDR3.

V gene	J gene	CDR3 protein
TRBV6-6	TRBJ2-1	CASSPGQAHYNEQFF
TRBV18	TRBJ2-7	CASSPGQGAYYEQYF
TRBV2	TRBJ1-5	CASSWQGQASQPQHF
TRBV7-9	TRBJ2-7	CASSLRREQEQYF
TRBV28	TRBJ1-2	CASRLWGGNYGYTF
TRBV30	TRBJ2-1	CAWSVVGEQFF
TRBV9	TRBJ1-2	CASSVDLRYGYTF
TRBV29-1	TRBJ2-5	CSVLGLLAGGTETQYF
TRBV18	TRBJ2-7	CASSPQGAQQYF
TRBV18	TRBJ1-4	CASSPPRELEKLFF
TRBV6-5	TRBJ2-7	CASSYSPSGSYEQYF
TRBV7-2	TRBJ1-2	CASSLQIGDSSYGYTF
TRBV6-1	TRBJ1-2	CASTSRRNYGYTF
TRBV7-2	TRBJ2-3	CASSLQVGHTDTQYF
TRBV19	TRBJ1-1	CASSPGTGAAGTEAFF
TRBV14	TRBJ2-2	CASSQVIGFPNTGELFF
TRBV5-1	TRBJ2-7	CASSSPAIGGRGYEQYF
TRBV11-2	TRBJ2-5	CASSFSRQETQYF
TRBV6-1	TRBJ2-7	CASSDVYSMFEQYF
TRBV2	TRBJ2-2	CASSVERGTGELFF
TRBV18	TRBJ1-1	CASSPRTGSTTEAFF
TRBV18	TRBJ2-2	CASSPPVGTGELFF
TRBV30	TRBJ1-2	CAWSPLLGANYGYTF
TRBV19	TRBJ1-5	CASSTVGTGGGSNQPQHF
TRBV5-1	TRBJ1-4	CASSLTGGNEKLFF
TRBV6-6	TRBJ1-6	CASSRSTGKLSPLHF
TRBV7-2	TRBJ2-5	CASSPQTGEGTQYF
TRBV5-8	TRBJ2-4	CASSPRQVYYF
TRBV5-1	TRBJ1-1	CASSYAGAKNTEAFF
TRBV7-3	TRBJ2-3	CASSPGTPRTDTQYF
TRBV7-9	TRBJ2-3	CASSQREVLDTQYF
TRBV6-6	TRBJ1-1	CASRWTTEAFF
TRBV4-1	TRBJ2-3	CASSPGDTQYF
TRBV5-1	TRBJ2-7	CASSTGTSGRNSYEQYF
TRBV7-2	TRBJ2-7	CASSLGAGGTYEQYF
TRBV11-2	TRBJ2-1	CASNRELYNEQFF
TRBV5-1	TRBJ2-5	CASSLGVQETQYF
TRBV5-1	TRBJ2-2	CASSPTDTGELFF
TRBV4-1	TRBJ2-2	CASRPTGYIATGELFF
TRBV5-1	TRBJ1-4	CASSSSGTANEKLFF
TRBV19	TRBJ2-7	CASSSRTGGSEQYF
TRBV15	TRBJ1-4	CATRWGTGRLDEKLFF